The rows below give T cell receptor beta chains drawn from one sample of a study of blood T cell repertoires in COVID-19. Repertoires were generated with immunoSEQ multiplex PCR, while TCRdb's copy carries only in-frame clones and drops some. This sample yields about 120,000 clones, of which about 85% are seen a single time; approximately 11% belongs to the top ten. Source material: peripheral blood. These receptors were obtained from a man older than 75 with acute or convalescent COVID-19. CDR3s include the opening cysteine and the closing phenylalanine or tryptophan. The order of the fields is V gene, J gene, CDR3 protein.

v_call: TRBV18
j_call: TRBJ2-2
cdr3_aa: CASSPDRVANTGELFF

v_call: TRBV27
j_call: TRBJ1-3
cdr3_aa: CASSLTGGNTIYF

v_call: TRBV7-9
j_call: TRBJ1-2
cdr3_aa: CASSPVAALSTYGYTF

v_call: TRBV5-1
j_call: TRBJ2-2
cdr3_aa: CASSSTGIGPNTGELFF

v_call: TRBV29-1
j_call: TRBJ2-5
cdr3_aa: CSVRGQGQETQYF

v_call: TRBV5-4
j_call: TRBJ2-5
cdr3_aa: CASSSPLRQETQYF

v_call: TRBV6-5
j_call: TRBJ1-4
cdr3_aa: CASSYRDRGHGEKLFF

v_call: TRBV18
j_call: TRBJ1-5
cdr3_aa: CASSPDRKNQPQHF

v_call: TRBV5-8
j_call: TRBJ1-1
cdr3_aa: CASSFSVGGNTEAFF

v_call: TRBV10-3
j_call: TRBJ1-6
cdr3_aa: CAISEVRTLISYNSPLHF

v_call: TRBV24-1
j_call: TRBJ1-5
cdr3_aa: CATSAGSNQPQHF

v_call: TRBV7-8
j_call: TRBJ1-2
cdr3_aa: CASSLVGQGGYNYGYTF

v_call: TRBV28
j_call: TRBJ1-1
cdr3_aa: CASKVSGAHSNTEAFF

v_call: TRBV6-5
j_call: TRBJ1-1
cdr3_aa: CASRGTVGAFF

v_call: TRBV9
j_call: TRBJ1-3
cdr3_aa: CASSTPGQGGNTIYF

v_call: TRBV6-5
j_call: TRBJ2-7
cdr3_aa: CASSPRQGAPYEQYF

v_call: TRBV4-1
j_call: TRBJ2-4
cdr3_aa: CASSQDTDILNIQYF

v_call: TRBV10-3
j_call: TRBJ2-7
cdr3_aa: CAISVGQGPYEQYF

v_call: TRBV7-8
j_call: TRBJ2-7
cdr3_aa: CASSPGTTYYEQYF

v_call: TRBV11-3
j_call: TRBJ2-2
cdr3_aa: CASSLLTGGTGELFF

v_call: TRBV6-2/TRBV6-3
j_call: TRBJ1-5
cdr3_aa: CASSYSSRQGWDQPQHF

v_call: TRBV3-1/TRBV3-2
j_call: TRBJ2-5
cdr3_aa: CASSLPTGGQETQYF

v_call: TRBV11-2
j_call: TRBJ2-2
cdr3_aa: CASSFRTGLAANTGELFF

v_call: TRBV27
j_call: TRBJ2-7
cdr3_aa: CASSARWELQYF

v_call: TRBV5-4
j_call: TRBJ1-1
cdr3_aa: CASSPGGGNTEAFF

v_call: TRBV5-1
j_call: TRBJ1-1
cdr3_aa: CASSLGGLENTEAFF

v_call: TRBV7-2
j_call: TRBJ1-6
cdr3_aa: CASSLESTTPLHF

v_call: TRBV28
j_call: TRBJ1-5
cdr3_aa: CASTLGGGPQHF

v_call: TRBV27
j_call: TRBJ2-2
cdr3_aa: CASSLRGTNTGELFF

v_call: TRBV3-1/TRBV3-2
j_call: TRBJ1-5
cdr3_aa: CASSQGWNQAQHF

v_call: TRBV12-5
j_call: TRBJ1-5
cdr3_aa: CASGPDGGNQPQHF

v_call: TRBV15
j_call: TRBJ1-6
cdr3_aa: CATSRGASPLHF

v_call: TRBV18
j_call: TRBJ1-1
cdr3_aa: CASSQGTGANTEAFF

v_call: TRBV18
j_call: TRBJ1-4
cdr3_aa: CASSPGQVSTNEKLFF

v_call: TRBV30
j_call: TRBJ2-5
cdr3_aa: CAWSVRLAVGQETQYF